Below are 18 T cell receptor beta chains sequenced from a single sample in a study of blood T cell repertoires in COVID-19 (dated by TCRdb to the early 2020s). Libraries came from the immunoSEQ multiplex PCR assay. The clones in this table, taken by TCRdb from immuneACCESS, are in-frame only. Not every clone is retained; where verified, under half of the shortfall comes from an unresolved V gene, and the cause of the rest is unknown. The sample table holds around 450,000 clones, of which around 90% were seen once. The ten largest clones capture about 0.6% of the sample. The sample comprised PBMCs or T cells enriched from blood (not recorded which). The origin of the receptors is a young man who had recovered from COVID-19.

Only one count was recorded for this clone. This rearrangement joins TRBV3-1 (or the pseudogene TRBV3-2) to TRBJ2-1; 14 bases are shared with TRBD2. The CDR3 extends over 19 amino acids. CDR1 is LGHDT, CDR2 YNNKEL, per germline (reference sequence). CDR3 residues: CADTRTSGGPALAHNEQFF. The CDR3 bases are TGTGCAGACACCAGGACTAGCGGGGGGCCGGCGCTGGCACACAATGAGCAGTTCTTC.

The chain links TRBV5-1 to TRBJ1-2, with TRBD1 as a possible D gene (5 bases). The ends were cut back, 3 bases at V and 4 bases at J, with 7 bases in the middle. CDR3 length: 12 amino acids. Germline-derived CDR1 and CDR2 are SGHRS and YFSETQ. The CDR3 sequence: CASSSTGYGYTF. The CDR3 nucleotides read TGCGCCAGCAGCTCTACAGGCTATGGCTACACCTTC.

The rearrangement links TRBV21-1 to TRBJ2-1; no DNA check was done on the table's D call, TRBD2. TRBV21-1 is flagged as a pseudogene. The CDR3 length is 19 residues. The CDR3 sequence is CASSKAEISGDLSYNEQFF. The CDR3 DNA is TGTGCCAGCAGCAAAGCAGAGATATCGGGGGACCTCTCCTACAATGAGCAGTTCTTC.

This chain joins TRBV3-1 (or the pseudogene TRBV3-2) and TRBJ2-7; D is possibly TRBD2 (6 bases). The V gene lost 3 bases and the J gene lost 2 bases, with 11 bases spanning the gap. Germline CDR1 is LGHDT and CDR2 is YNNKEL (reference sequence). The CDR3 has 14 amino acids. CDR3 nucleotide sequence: TGTGCCAGCAGCCAGGGGGGACCAGCCTACGAGCAGTACTTC. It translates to CASSQGGPAYEQYF.

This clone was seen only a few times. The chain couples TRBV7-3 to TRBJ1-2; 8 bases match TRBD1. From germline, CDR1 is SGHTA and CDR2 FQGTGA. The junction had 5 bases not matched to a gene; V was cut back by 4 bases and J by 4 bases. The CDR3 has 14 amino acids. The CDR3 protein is CASSSPDRGYGYTF. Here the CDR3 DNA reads TGTGCCAGCAGCTCGCCCGACAGGGGCTATGGCTACACCTTC.

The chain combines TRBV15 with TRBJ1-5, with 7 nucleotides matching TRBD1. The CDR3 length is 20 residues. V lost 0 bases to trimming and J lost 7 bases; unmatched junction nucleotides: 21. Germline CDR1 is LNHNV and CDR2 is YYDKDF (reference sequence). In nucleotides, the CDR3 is TGTGCCACCAGCAGAGATCCCTTGACAGGGCTTTCTTACTTAGAGCAGCCCCAGCATTTT. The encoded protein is CATSRDPLTGLSYLEQPQHF.

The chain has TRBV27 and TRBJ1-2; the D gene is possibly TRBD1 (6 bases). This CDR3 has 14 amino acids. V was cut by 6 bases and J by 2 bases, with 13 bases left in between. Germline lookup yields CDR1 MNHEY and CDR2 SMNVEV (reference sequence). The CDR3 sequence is CASSLDRRNYGYTF. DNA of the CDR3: TGTGCCAGCAGCCTTGACAGGAGAAACTATGGCTACACCTTC.

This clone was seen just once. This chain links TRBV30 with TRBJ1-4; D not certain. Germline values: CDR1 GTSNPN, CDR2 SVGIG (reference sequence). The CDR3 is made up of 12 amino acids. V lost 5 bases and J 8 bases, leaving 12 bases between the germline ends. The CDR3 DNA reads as TGTGCCTGGGGTTTGACTGCAGAAAAACTGTTTTTT. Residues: CAWGLTAEKLFF.

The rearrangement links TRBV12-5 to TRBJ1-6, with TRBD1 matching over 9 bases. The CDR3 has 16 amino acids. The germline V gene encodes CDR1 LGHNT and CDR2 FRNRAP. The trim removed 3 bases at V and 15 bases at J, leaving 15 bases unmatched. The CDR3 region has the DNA TGTGCTAGTGGTTTCCTAACCGGGACAGGGAGGGCTAACCTCCACTTT. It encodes CASGFLTGTGRANLHF.

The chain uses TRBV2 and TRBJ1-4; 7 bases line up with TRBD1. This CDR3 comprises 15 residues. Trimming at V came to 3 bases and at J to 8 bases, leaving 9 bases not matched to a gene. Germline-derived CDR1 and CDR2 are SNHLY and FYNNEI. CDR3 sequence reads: CASSEQQGSGEKLFF. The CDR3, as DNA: TGTGCCAGCAGTGAGCAACAGGGGTCAGGGGAAAAACTGTTTTTT.

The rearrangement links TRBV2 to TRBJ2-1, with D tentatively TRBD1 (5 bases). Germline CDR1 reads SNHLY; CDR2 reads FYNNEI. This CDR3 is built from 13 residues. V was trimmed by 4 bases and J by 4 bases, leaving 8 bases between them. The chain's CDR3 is CASSGQIYNEQFF. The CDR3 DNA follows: TGTGCCAGCAGTGGACAGATATACAATGAGCAGTTCTTC.

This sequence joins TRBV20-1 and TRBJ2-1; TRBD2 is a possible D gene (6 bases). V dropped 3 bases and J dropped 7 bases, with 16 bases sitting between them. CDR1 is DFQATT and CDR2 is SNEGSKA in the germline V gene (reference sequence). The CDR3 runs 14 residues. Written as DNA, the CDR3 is TGCAGTGCTAGTAAGGCAATGGGGAGGAATGAGCAGTTCTTC. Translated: CSASKAMGRNEQFF.

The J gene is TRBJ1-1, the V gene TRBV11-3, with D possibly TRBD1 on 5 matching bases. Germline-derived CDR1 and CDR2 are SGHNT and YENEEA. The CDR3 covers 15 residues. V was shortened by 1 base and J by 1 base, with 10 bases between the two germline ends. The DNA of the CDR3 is TGTGCCAGCAGCTTAGTTGACAGAGCGAACACTGAAGCTTTCTTT. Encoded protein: CASSLVDRANTEAFF.

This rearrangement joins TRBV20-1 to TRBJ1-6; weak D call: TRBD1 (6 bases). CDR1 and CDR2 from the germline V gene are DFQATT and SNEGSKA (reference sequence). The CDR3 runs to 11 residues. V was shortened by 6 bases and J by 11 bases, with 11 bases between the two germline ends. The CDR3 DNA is TGCAGTGCAAAACAGGGCACACCCCTCCACTTT. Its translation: CSAKQGTPLHF.

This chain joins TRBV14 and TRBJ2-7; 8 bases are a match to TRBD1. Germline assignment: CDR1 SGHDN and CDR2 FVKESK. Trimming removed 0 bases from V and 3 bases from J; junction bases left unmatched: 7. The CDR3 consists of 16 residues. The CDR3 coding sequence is TGTGCCAGCAGCCAAGATCCCAACAGGGGGTTCTACGAGCAGTACTTC. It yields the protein CASSQDPNRGFYEQYF.

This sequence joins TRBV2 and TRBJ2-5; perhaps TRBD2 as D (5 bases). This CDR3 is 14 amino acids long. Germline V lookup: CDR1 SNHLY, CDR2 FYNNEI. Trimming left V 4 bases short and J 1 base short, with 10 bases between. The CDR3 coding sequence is TGTGCCAGCAGTGGGGGAGCGGTCCAAGAGACCCAGTACTTC. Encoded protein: CASSGGAVQETQYF.

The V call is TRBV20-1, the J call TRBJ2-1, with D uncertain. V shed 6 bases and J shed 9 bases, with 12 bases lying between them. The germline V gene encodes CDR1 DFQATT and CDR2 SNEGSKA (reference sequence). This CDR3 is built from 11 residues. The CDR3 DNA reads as TGCAGTGCGATTGACTTCCCTGAGCAGTTCTTC. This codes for CSAIDFPEQFF.

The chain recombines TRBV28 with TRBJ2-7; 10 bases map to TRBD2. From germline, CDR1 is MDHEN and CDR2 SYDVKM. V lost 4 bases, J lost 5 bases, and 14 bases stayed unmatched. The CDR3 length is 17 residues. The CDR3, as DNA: TGTGCCAGCAGTTCCCCAGGCCGGAGCGGGAGGGTCCACGAGCAGTACTTC. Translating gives CASSSPGRSGRVHEQYF. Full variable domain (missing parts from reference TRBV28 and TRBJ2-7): DVKVTQSSRYLVKRTGEKVFLECVQDMDHENMFWYRQDPGLGLRLIYFSYDVKMKEKGDIPEGYSVSREKKERFSLILESASTNQTSMYLCASSSPGRSGRVHEQYFGPGTRLTVT.